This entry describes one T cell receptor (beta chain). The sample comes from a study of T cells in Graves' hyperthyroidism and ophthalmopathy. Absent ophthalmopathy progression within 18 months defined stable Graves' hyperthyroidism. Each 10 ml fresh peripheral blood draw supplied the PBMCs. The TCR beta CDR3 regions underwent amplification using RNA transcripts as the source. First-round RT-PCR with HTBI primers amplified the TCR CDR3 region. TCRdb itself ran the multiplex PCR reads through MiXCR, one entry per CDR3 protein. The repertoire has approximately 400,000 distinct CDR3 sequences, approximately 14% of them found once; the top ten carry about 14%. Germline V gives CDR1 SEHNR, CDR2 FQNEAQ (reference sequence). The CDR3 is 18 amino acids. The V gene lost 2 bases and the J gene lost 5 bases, with 21 bases spanning the gap.

The clonotype originates from a woman aged 18-30 years with Graves' hyperthyroidism. Sequenced material: blood. The rearrangement uses TRBV7-9 and TRBJ1-4, with D maybe TRBD1 (6 bases). Here the CDR3 reads CASSLSRTVTKPNEKLFF. The CDR3 DNA reads as TGTGCCAGCAGCTTATCGCGGACAGTCACGAAACCCAATGAAAAACTGTTTTTT.